The 26 T cell receptor beta chains given below trace back to one sample, sequenced in a study of T cell responses to AZD1222 COVID-19 vaccine. Only in-frame clones appear in the TCRdb table, and some are missing; sequencing was by immunoSEQ multiplex PCR. The sample records 150,000 or so clones, about nine tenths being singletons. The sequencing here drew on peripheral blood, taken on day 0 of AZD1222 vaccination. These receptors were collected from an adult in good health.

This clone was recorded only once. This chain joins TRBV2 and TRBJ2-2; 8 bases fit TRBD1. This CDR3 is built from 15 residues. Germline CDR1 reads SNHLY; CDR2 reads FYNNEI. After removal of 5 bases from V and 8 bases from J, the junction contained 10 bases not matched to a gene. Here the CDR3 DNA reads TGTGCCAGCAGTCCGCCTGACAGGGGCACAGGGGAGCTGTTTTTT. Translating gives CASSPPDRGTGELFF. Full variable domain (outside the CDR3, taken from reference TRBV2 and TRBJ2-2): EPEVTQTPSHQVTQMGQEVILRCVPISNHLYFYWYRQILGQKVEFLVSFYNNEISEKSEIFDDQFSVERPDGSNFTLKIRSTKLEDSAMYFCASSPPDRGTGELFFGEGSRLTVL.

The chain combines TRBV7-8 with TRBJ1-2; D might be TRBD1 (5 bases). The CDR3 covers 13 residues. V lost 5 bases to trimming and J lost 3 bases, with 10 bases between them. Germline values: CDR1 SGHVS, CDR2 FQNEAQ. Here the CDR3 DNA reads TGTGCCAGCAGCCATGGGACTTACTATGGCTACACCTTC. Protein: CASSHGTYYGYTF.

V gene TRBV19 combines with J gene TRBJ2-1, with a weak D call TRBD2 (5 bases). The CDR3 covers 13 residues. With 6 bases removed from V and 10 bases from J, the gap between germline ends came to 16 bases. CDR1 and CDR2 (germline): LNHDA, SQIVND (reference sequence). Here the CDR3 reads CASRALEDSEQFF. In DNA form, the CDR3 reads TGTGCCAGTAGGGCCCTTGAGGACTCGGAGCAGTTCTTC.

This clone came up many times. The V call is TRBV19, the J call TRBJ2-7; D remains unclear. Germline V CDR1 and CDR2: LNHDA, SQIVND (reference sequence). The CDR3 has 15 amino acids. Trimming removed 3 bases from V and 2 bases from J, with 14 bases in between. CDR3 in amino acids: CASSITTGRAYEQYF. The CDR3 nucleotides are TGTGCCAGTAGTATTACTACGGGCCGAGCCTACGAGCAGTACTTC.

The J gene is TRBJ2-5, the V gene TRBV9, with D perhaps matching TRBD2 (5 bases). V lost 4 bases to trimming and J lost 0 bases, with 7 bases between them. Germline V gene sequence: CDR1 SGDLS, CDR2 YYNGEE. The CDR3 is 13 residues long. The CDR3 DNA is TGTGCCAGCAGCCCCGGGAACCAAGAGACCCAGTACTTC. Translating gives CASSPGNQETQYF.

The chain recombines TRBV18 with TRBJ1-3; tentatively, D is TRBD1 (6 bases). The V gene lost 0 bases and the J gene lost 0 bases, with 12 bases spanning the gap. CDR1 KGHSH and CDR2 LQKENI come from the germline V gene. The CDR3 is made up of 17 amino acids. The CDR3 DNA sequence: TGTGCCAGCTCACCACCAACGGGACACAACTCTGGAAACACCATATATTTT. Translation gives CASSPPTGHNSGNTIYF.

This rearrangement joins TRBV2 to TRBJ1-1, with D maybe TRBD1 (5 bases). The germline V gene has CDR1 SNHLY and CDR2 FYNNEI. Trimming cost V 7 bases and J 5 bases, with 17 bases left between them. CDR3 length: 14 amino acids. This chain's CDR3 is CASTANSGGTEAFF. CDR3 sequence (DNA): TGTGCCAGCACCGCGAACTCTGGGGGTACTGAAGCTTTCTTT.

This rearrangement joins TRBV12-5 to TRBJ1-6, with D hard to call. Trimming removed 0 bases at V and 7 bases at J, with 16 bases between. Germline loops: CDR1 LGHNT, CDR2 FRNRAP. The CDR3 sequence is 17 residues long. CDR3 DNA sequence: TGTGCTAGTGGTTTGGTACTGCGAAAACCGGGGAATTCACCCCTCCACTTT. Translation gives CASGLVLRKPGNSPLHF.

V and J are TRBV21-1 and TRBJ2-2; TRBD2 was called by the table and not checked on the DNA. TRBV21-1 is a pseudogene locus. The CDR3 loop spans 15 amino acids. The DNA for the CDR3 is TGTGCCAGCAGCATCCGGGTCCCTGACACCGGGGAGCTGTTTTTT. Protein: CASSIRVPDTGELFF.

The chain carries TRBV7-9 and TRBJ1-1; D is perhaps TRBD1 (6 bases). This CDR3 contains 12 residues. From germline, CDR1 is SEHNR and CDR2 FQNEAQ (reference sequence). The V end lost 6 bases, the J end lost 1 base, and 6 bases lay between the germline ends. This chain's CDR3 is CASRTGNTEAFF. The CDR3 DNA is TGTGCCAGCAGGACAGGGAACACTGAAGCTTTCTTT.

The chain uses TRBV28 and TRBJ2-7, with no clear D. The V and J ends lost 3 bases and 1 base respectively, with 10 bases between them. The CDR3 extends over 14 amino acids. In germline, CDR1 is MDHEN, CDR2 SYDVKM. CDR3: CASSFDPNSYEQYF. CDR3 nucleotides: TGTGCCAGCAGTTTTGACCCGAATTCCTACGAGCAGTACTTC.

In its sample, this clone was seen once. The V call is TRBV6-2 or TRBV6-3, the J call TRBJ2-1; 14 bases match TRBD2. Germline V CDR1 and CDR2: MNHEY, SVGEGT. This CDR3 region has 16 residues. V lost 4 bases and J lost 6; bases outside the gene matches: 5. DNA for the CDR3: TGTGCCAGCAGTTCCCTGACTAGCGGGAGGGGCAATGAGCAGTTCTTC. Protein product: CASSSLTSGRGNEQFF.

The J gene is TRBJ2-1, the V gene TRBV18; 8 bases match TRBD1. The CDR3 is made up of 19 amino acids. Germline loops: CDR1 KGHSH, CDR2 LQKENI. After removal of 1 base from V and 10 bases from J, the junction contained 21 bases not matched to a gene. The CDR3, as DNA: TGTGCCAGCTCACCACAGCCTACCTTGGGGACAGGATTCGAGGGGGAGCAGTTCTTC. It encodes CASSPQPTLGTGFEGEQFF.

This clone was seen a single time. The chain employs TRBV21-1 and TRBJ2-1; TRBD2 reflects the table's D call only, with no check against the DNA. TRBV21-1 is designated a pseudogene. The CDR3 totals 13 residues. CDR3 nucleotide sequence: TGTGCCAGCAGCAAAGAGGGACTAGGTGAGCAGTTCTTC. Protein product: CASSKEGLGEQFF.

This sequence joins TRBV18 and TRBJ1-2, with 7 positions matching TRBD1. V shed 3 bases and J 2 bases; nucleotides not matched to a gene: 0. Germline-derived CDR1 and CDR2 are KGHSH and LQKENI. The CDR3 covers 13 residues. The CDR3 nucleotides read TGTGCCAGCTCACCGACAGGGAACTATGGCTACACCTTC. Translation: CASSPTGNYGYTF.

The V gene is TRBV5-4, the J gene TRBJ2-7; no firm D call. The CDR3 contains 14 residues. Per the germline V gene, CDR1 is SGHNT and CDR2 is YYREEE (reference sequence). The V gene lost 1 base and the J gene lost 0 bases, with 8 bases spanning the gap. DNA for the CDR3: TGTGCCAGCAGCTTGCAGGCGGTCTCCTACGAGCAGTACTTC. Translated, it gives CASSLQAVSYEQYF.

The chain recombines TRBV5-1 with TRBJ1-1, with D unclear. V lost 0 bases and J 1 base, leaving 10 bases between the germline ends. This CDR3 has 15 amino acids. Germline V gives CDR1 SGHRS, CDR2 YFSETQ. This CDR3 is CASSLVAGGNTEAFF. DNA for the CDR3: TGCGCCAGCAGCTTGGTAGCAGGCGGGAACACTGAAGCTTTCTTT. Drawing the rest from reference TRBV5-1 and TRBJ1-1, the complete variable domain is KAGVTQTPRYLIKTRGQQVTLSCSPISGHRSVSWYQQTPGQGLQFLFEYFSETQRNKGNFPGRFSGRQFSNSRSEMNVSTLELGDSALYLCASSLVAGGNTEAFFGQGTRLTVV.

The chain links TRBV7-9 to TRBJ1-1; no reliable D call. Trimming took off 1 base at V and 0 bases at J, with 12 bases between the two ends. The CDR3 is 16 amino acids. The V gene's germline CDR1 is SEHNR and CDR2 FQNEAQ (reference sequence). In DNA, the CDR3 is TGTGCCAGCAGCTTAGGTGTGGGGTCCATGAACACTGAAGCTTTCTTT. Translated: CASSLGVGSMNTEAFF.

The V and J genes are TRBV5-1 and TRBJ2-7, with 8 positions matching TRBD1. V shed 5 bases and J 3 bases; nucleotides not matched to a gene: 10. The CDR3 sequence is 15 residues long. Germline assignment: CDR1 SGHRS and CDR2 YFSETQ. DNA of the CDR3: TGCGCCAGCAGAGGGGGGACAGGTCTCGGCTACGAGCAGTACTTC. Protein sequence: CASRGGTGLGYEQYF.

V is TRBV2 and J is TRBJ1-6, with 8 bases matching TRBD1. The V gene's germline CDR1 is SNHLY and CDR2 FYNNEI. The CDR3 is made up of 15 amino acids. The V segment lost 7 bases and the J segment 2 bases; nucleotides outside the gene matches: 4. CDR3 loop: CASMDREAYNSPLHF. The CDR3 region has the DNA TGTGCCAGCATGGACAGGGAGGCCTATAATTCACCCCTCCACTTT. Full variable domain (rest looked up from reference TRBV2 and TRBJ1-6): EPEVTQTPSHQVTQMGQEVILRCVPISNHLYFYWYRQILGQKVEFLVSFYNNEISEKSEIFDDQFSVERPDGSNFTLKIRSTKLEDSAMYFCASMDREAYNSPLHFGNGTRLTVT.

V gene TRBV15 combines with J gene TRBJ2-5, with 10 bases matching TRBD1. Germline loops: CDR1 LNHNV, CDR2 YYDKDF (reference sequence). V lost 0 bases, J lost 2 bases, and 0 bases stayed unmatched. CDR3 size: 15 residues. CDR3 sequence (DNA): TGTGCCACCAGCAGAGAGGACAGGGGGCAAGAGACCCAGTACTTC. Translated: CATSREDRGQETQYF.

The rearrangement uses TRBV28 and TRBJ1-5; the D is unclear. The ends were cut back, 5 bases at V and 7 bases at J, with 12 bases in the middle. The CDR3 covers 13 residues. Germline V lookup: CDR1 MDHEN, CDR2 SYDVKM. CDR3 coding DNA: TGTGCCAGCAGTCGGGTCCGGAACCAGCCCCAGCATTTT. The encoded protein is CASSRVRNQPQHF.

This chain connects TRBV5-6 to TRBJ1-3; the D is unclear. The CDR3 is made up of 13 amino acids. Trimming stripped 7 bases from V and 2 bases from J, with 10 bases between. The germline V gene has CDR1 SGHDT and CDR2 YYEEEE. In DNA, the CDR3 is TGTGCCAGCTTGGTCCGGGCTGGAAACACCATATATTTT. Translated, it gives CASLVRAGNTIYF.

The chain is built from TRBV7-9 and TRBJ1-1; TRBD1 matches 7 bases. The trim removed 7 bases at V and 5 bases at J, leaving 7 bases unmatched. The germline CDR1 and CDR2 sequences are SEHNR and FQNEAQ (reference sequence). The CDR3 runs 13 residues. The CDR3 region has the DNA TGTGCCAGCACTCCGGCAGGGGGGACTGAAGCTTTCTTT. Its translation is CASTPAGGTEAFF.

The CDR3 region is CATSVGSISYNEQFF. The CDR3, as DNA: TGTGCCACCAGTGTGGGATCCATATCCTACAATGAGCAGTTCTTC. V is TRBV24-1 and J is TRBJ2-1; D uncertain. The V and J ends lost 5 bases and 1 base respectively, with 11 bases between them. Per germline, CDR1 KGHDR and CDR2 SFDVKD. The CDR3 loop spans 15 amino acids.

The chain is built from TRBV11-2 and TRBJ2-5, with 9 bases aligning to TRBD2. CDR1 is SGHAT, CDR2 FQNNGV, per germline. With V trimmed by 3 bases and J by 4 bases, 6 bases remained unmatched. The CDR3 contains 15 residues. The CDR3 is CASSLVSGSRETQYF. CDR3 bases: TGTGCCAGCAGCTTGGTTAGCGGGAGTAGAGAGACCCAGTACTTC.